The rows below give T cell receptor beta chains drawn from one sample of a study of blood T cell repertoires in COVID-19. TCRdb keeps only in-frame clones here, not all; method: immunoSEQ multiplex PCR. The data hold 98,000 or so clones, with about three quarters observed a single time. Material: peripheral blood. Receptor source: a woman in her forties with acute or convalescent COVID-19. CDR3s include the opening cysteine and the closing phenylalanine or tryptophan. D genes are given only for firm matches. Clone sizes are given selectively: once, few, many, or a class where the clone is expanded.

V gene	D gene	clone size	J gene	CDR3 DNA	CDR3 protein
TRBV3-1/TRBV3-2	TRBD2	.	TRBJ2-7	TGTGCCAGCAGCTCAGGGACTACCTACGAGCAGTACTTC	CASSSGTTYEQYF
TRBV28	TRBD1	.	TRBJ1-2	TGTGCCAGCAGCCTACAGGGGTCATTAGGCTACACCTTC	CASSLQGSLGYTF
TRBV6-5	.	few	TRBJ2-1	TGTGCCAGCAGTCCGTCGGGGTCTTATGTTGAGCAGTTCTTC	CASSPSGSYVEQFF
TRBV14	.	.	TRBJ2-2	TGTGCCAGCAGCCGACAGAACACCGGGGAGCTGTTTTTT	CASSRQNTGELFF
TRBV3-1/TRBV3-2	TRBD2	few	TRBJ2-2	TGTGCCAGCAGCCAGATAGCGGGGGGCGCGAACACCGGGGAGCTGTTTTTT	CASSQIAGGANTGELFF
TRBV28	.	.	TRBJ2-7	TGTGCCAGCAGTTTTCAGCTGCAGGGGGAGCAGTACTTC	CASSFQLQGEQYF
TRBV4-2	TRBD2	.	TRBJ2-2	TGTGCCAGCAGCCAAGATCCGAAAGCGGGGGGGAACACCGGGGAGCTGTTTTTT	CASSQDPKAGGNTGELFF
TRBV5-1	TRBD1	few	TRBJ1-6	TGCGCCAGCAGCTTGGGGGGACAGGGAGGTTCACCCCTCCACTTT	CASSLGGQGGSPLHF
TRBV28	TRBD1	.	TRBJ1-5	TGTGCCACTGAATCCGGGACAGGGGTCCAGCCCCAGCATTTT	CATESGTGVQPQHF
TRBV28	.	.	TRBJ1-4	TGTGCCAGCAGTCCGGGAGGGCGGACAACTAATGAAAAACTGTTTTTT	CASSPGGRTTNEKLFF
TRBV24-1	TRBD1	.	TRBJ1-2	TGTGCCACCAGTGATGTTGACAGGGACGGCTACACCTTC	CATSDVDRDGYTF